The 14 T cell receptor beta chains below were found in one sample sequenced in a study of shared clonotypes between healthy human individuals. Clones were sequenced by immunoSEQ multiplex PCR, and TCRdb holds only the in-frame ones, with some missing. The table includes 2 million to 3 million clones, roughly 93% detected once. The material sequenced was naive CD4+ T cells from PBMCs. The subset denotes: CD45RA+ positively selected. The receptors were gathered from a man aged 18 to 30 in good health. Some clones in this sample may be carry-over from other donors' samples.

The rearrangement uses TRBV2 and TRBJ2-2; 10 nucleotides align to TRBD1. CDR3 length: 15 residues. The junction had 6 bases not matched to a gene; V was cut back by 7 bases and J by 4 bases. Germline CDR1 SNHLY, CDR2 FYNNEI. This chain's CDR3 is CASKDRDRGTGELFF. The CDR3 DNA reads TGTGCCAGCAAAGACCGGGACAGGGGCACCGGGGAGCTGTTTTTT.

V is TRBV9 and J is TRBJ2-3, with D tentatively TRBD1 or TRBD2 (5 bases each). The CDR3 spans 15 residues. V was pared by 4 bases and J by 4 bases, with 16 bases between. Germline V lookup: CDR1 SGDLS, CDR2 YYNGEE. The CDR3 spells CASSPQRGLADTQYF. The DNA for the CDR3 is TGTGCCAGCAGCCCCCAGAGGGGTTTGGCAGATACGCAGTATTTT.

This clone has a single count. The sample holds other DNA sequences that translate to the same CDR3. The CDR3 coding sequence is TGTGCCAGCAGCTTGGCCCAGAACACTGAAGCTTTCTTT. This sequence encodes CASSLAQNTEAFF. The V gene is TRBV7-2, the J gene TRBJ1-1; unclear D gene. The V gene lost 3 bases and the J gene lost 1 base, with 6 bases spanning the gap. The CDR3 runs to 13 residues. In germline, CDR1 is SGHTA, CDR2 FQGNSA.

This sequence joins TRBV7-9 and TRBJ2-7; D gene uncertain. This CDR3 has 12 residues. The germline gives CDR1 SEHNR, CDR2 FQNEAQ (reference sequence). V lost 3 bases and J 4 bases, leaving 7 bases between the germline ends. For the CDR3, the DNA is TGTGCCAGCAGCTTCACTGGATACGAGCAGTACTTC. Its protein is CASSFTGYEQYF. Filled out from reference TRBV7-9 and TRBJ2-7, the complete variable domain reads DTGVSQNPRHKITKRGQNVTFRCDPISEHNRLYWYRQTLGQGPEFLTYFQNEAQLEKSRLLSDRFSAERPKGSFSTLEIQRTEQGDSAMYLCASSFTGYEQYFGPGTRLTVT.

The V gene is TRBV28, the J gene TRBJ2-5, with TRBD1 matching 8 bases. The ends lost 6 bases at V and 4 bases at J; junction bases unmatched: 7. This CDR3 region has 14 residues. Looked up from germline, CDR1 is MDHEN and CDR2 is SYDVKM. The CDR3 loop reads CASSQGRGPETQYF. The CDR3 nucleotides read TGTGCCAGCAGCCAAGGCAGGGGGCCAGAGACCCAGTACTTC.

J is TRBJ2-3 and V is TRBV6-6; no firm D call. V was clipped by 4 bases and J by 5 bases, with 16 bases between them. CDR1 is MNHNY, CDR2 SVGAGI, per germline (reference sequence). The CDR3 runs to 15 residues. The CDR3 DNA reads as TGTGCCAGCAGTTCCGGCAGGCTCAACGTAGATACGCAGTATTTT. Protein product: CASSSGRLNVDTQYF.

The gene calls are TRBV6-5 and TRBJ2-3; a possible D gene is TRBD2 (6 bases). CDR3 length equals 11 residues. Germline lookup yields CDR1 MNHEY and CDR2 SVGAGI. Trimming pared 7 bases from V and 6 bases from J, leaving 8 bases between. CDR3 nucleotides: TGTGCCAGCATGGCGGGGGATACGCAGTATTTT. This translates into CASMAGDTQYF.

The V call is TRBV15, the J call TRBJ2-3; a possible D gene is TRBD2 (6 bases). The CDR3 is made up of 14 amino acids. Germline assignment: CDR1 LNHNV and CDR2 YYDKDF (reference sequence). V lost 7 bases to trimming and J lost 2 bases, with 13 bases between them. In nucleotides, the CDR3 is TGTGCCACCATGCGGGGACTGAACACAGATACGCAGTATTTT. It yields the protein CATMRGLNTDTQYF.

This chain uses TRBV6-6 with TRBJ1-1; maybe TRBD1 (5 bases). From germline, CDR1 is MNHNY and CDR2 SVGAGI (reference sequence). V was cut by 6 bases and J by 10 bases, with 21 bases left in between. CDR3 length equals 14 residues. CDR3 sequence: CASRNGGRGTGAFF. DNA for the CDR3: TGTGCCAGCAGAAACGGTGGCCGCGGAACAGGAGCTTTCTTT.

About this clone: Other nucleotide sequences from this sample produce the same CDR3. The J gene is TRBJ1-2, the V gene TRBV28; weak D call: TRBD1 (5 bases). This CDR3 comprises 13 residues. Trimming pared 7 bases from V and 5 bases from J, leaving 14 bases between. CDR1 is MDHEN and CDR2 is SYDVKM in the germline V gene. CDR3 coding DNA: TGTGCCAGCACCATCGGGGGAGGGTATGGCTACACCTTC. Encoded protein: CASTIGGGYGYTF.

This rearrangement joins TRBV6-5 to TRBJ1-1; D remains ambiguous. The length of the CDR3 is 13 residues. Germline CDR1 and CDR2: MNHEY and SVGAGI. The V and J ends lost 5 bases and 2 bases respectively, with 9 bases between them. CDR3 residues: CASSRTLNTEAFF. As DNA, the CDR3 is TGTGCCAGCAGTCGGACCCTAAACACTGAAGCTTTCTTT.

In this sample, this clone turned up once. The chain recombines TRBV10-3 with TRBJ2-2; possibly TRBD1 for D (6 bases). The V gene lost 2 bases and the J gene lost 6 bases, with 10 bases spanning the gap. Germline V gene data show CDR1 as ENHRY and CDR2 as SYGVKD. The CDR3 sequence is 14 residues long. For the CDR3, the DNA is TGTGCCATCAGTGAGCAGGGGAAATCCGGGGAGCTGTTTTTT. Translation gives CAISEQGKSGELFF.

The rearrangement links TRBV4-1 to TRBJ2-2; D is unresolved. The CDR3 loop spans 16 amino acids. Germline-derived CDR1 and CDR2 are MGHRA and YSYEKL. Between the trimmed V and J ends, which lost 0 bases and 6 bases, there was a span of 14 bases. DNA of the CDR3: TGCGCCAGCAGCCAAGAACCGAGTTACGTGGCCGGGGAGCTGTTTTTT. Amino acid sequence: CASSQEPSYVAGELFF.

The chain joins TRBV15 to TRBJ1-5, with 7 bases matching TRBD1. J was trimmed by 0 bases and V by 5 bases; bases with no gene match: 7. CDR1 is LNHNV, CDR2 YYDKDF, per germline (reference sequence). CDR3 length: 16 amino acids. This chain's CDR3 is CATSGADRDSNQPQHF. For the CDR3, the DNA is TGTGCCACCAGCGGAGCTGACAGGGATAGCAATCAGCCCCAGCATTTT.